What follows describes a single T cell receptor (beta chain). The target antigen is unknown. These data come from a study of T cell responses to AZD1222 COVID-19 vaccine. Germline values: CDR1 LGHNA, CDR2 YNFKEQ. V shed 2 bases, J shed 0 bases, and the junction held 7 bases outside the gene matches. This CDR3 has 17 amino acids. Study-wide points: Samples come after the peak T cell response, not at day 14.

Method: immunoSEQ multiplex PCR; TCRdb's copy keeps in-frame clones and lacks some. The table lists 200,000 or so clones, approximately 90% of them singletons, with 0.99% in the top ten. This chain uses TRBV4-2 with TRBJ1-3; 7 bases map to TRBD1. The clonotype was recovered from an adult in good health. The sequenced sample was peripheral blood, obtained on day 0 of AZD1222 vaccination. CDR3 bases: TGTGCCAGCAGCCAACCCTTGACAGGGCTCTCTGGAAACACCATATATTTT. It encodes CASSQPLTGLSGNTIYF.